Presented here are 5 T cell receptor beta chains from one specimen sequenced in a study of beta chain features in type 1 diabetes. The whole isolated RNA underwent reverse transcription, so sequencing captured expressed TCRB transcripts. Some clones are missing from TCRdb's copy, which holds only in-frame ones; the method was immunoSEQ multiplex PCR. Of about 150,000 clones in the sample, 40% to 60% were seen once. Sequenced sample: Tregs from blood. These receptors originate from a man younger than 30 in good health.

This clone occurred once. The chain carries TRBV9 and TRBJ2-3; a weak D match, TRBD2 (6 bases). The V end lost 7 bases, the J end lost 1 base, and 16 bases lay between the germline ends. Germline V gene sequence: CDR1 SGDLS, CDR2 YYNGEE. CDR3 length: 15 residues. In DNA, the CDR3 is TGTGCCAGCGGCCGCGGGCCGGGGGGCACAGATACGCAGTATTTT. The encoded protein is CASGRGPGGTDTQYF.

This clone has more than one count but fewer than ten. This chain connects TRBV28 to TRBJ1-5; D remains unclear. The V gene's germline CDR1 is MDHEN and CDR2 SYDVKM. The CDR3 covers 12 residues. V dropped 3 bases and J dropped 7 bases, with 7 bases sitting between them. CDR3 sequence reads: CASSFAEQPQHF. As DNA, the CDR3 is TGTGCCAGCAGTTTTGCGGAACAGCCCCAGCATTTT. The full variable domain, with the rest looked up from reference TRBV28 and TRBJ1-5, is DVKVTQSSRYLVKRTGEKVFLECVQDMDHENMFWYRQDPGLGLRLIYFSYDVKMKEKGDIPEGYSVSREKKERFSLILESASTNQTSMYLCASSFAEQPQHFGDGTRLSIL.

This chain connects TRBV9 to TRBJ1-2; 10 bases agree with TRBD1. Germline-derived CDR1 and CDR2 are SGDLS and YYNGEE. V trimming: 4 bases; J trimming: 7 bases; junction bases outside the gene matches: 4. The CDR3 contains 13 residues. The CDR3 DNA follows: TGTGCCAGCAGCTTCAGACAGGGGGCTGGCTACACCTTC. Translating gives CASSFRQGAGYTF. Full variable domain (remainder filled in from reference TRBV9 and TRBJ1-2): DSGVTQTPKHLITATGQRVTLRCSPRSGDLSVYWYQQSLDQGLQFLIQYYNGEERAKGNILERFSAQQFPDLHSELNLSSLELGDSALYFCASSFRQGAGYTFGSGTRLTVV.

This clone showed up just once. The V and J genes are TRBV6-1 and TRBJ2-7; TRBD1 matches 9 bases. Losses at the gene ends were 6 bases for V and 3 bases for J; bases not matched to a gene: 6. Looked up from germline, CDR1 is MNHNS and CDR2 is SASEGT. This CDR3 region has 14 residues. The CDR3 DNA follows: TGTGCCAGCAGGTGGGGGACAGGGATCTACGAGCAGTACTTC. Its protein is CASRWGTGIYEQYF.

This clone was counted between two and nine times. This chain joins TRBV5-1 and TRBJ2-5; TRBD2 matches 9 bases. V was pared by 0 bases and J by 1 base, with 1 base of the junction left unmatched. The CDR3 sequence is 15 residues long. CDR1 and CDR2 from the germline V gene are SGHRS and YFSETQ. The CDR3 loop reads CASSLGLAVQETQYF. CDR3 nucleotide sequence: TGCGCCAGCAGCTTGGGACTAGCGGTCCAAGAGACCCAGTACTTC. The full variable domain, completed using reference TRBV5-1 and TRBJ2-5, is KAGVTQTPRYLIKTRGQQVTLSCSPISGHRSVSWYQQTPGQGLQFLFEYFSETQRNKGNFPGRFSGRQFSNSRSEMNVSTLELGDSALYLCASSLGLAVQETQYFGPGTRLLVL.